The 21 T cell receptor beta chains reported below all come from one sample, sequenced in a study of Graves' ophthalmopathy and Graves' hyperthyroidism. The study amplified TCR beta CDR3 regions using RNA transcripts. An opening RT-PCR round employed HTBI primers and preceded a second-round multiplex PCR. From the multiplex PCR reads, TCRdb called clonotypes with MiXCR, one entry per CDR3 protein. The table has hundreds of thousands of distinct CDR3 sequences, roughly 20% seen once. Sequenced input: peripheral blood. Every receptor here comes from a young woman with stable Graves' hyperthyroidism. Some clones in this sample may be carry-over from other donors' samples.

In its sample, this clonotype was seen many times. The rearrangement links TRBV10-3 to TRBJ1-2; a weak D match, TRBD1 (5 bases). V was cut by 8 bases and J by 8 bases, with 9 bases left in between. CDR1 and CDR2 from the germline V gene are ENHRY and SYGVKD. The CDR3 is made up of 10 amino acids. This chain's CDR3 is CAIGGRGYTF. CDR3 DNA sequence: TGTGCCATCGGGGGAAGGGGCTACACCTTC.

In this sample, this clonotype turned up many times. V usage is TRBV29-1 and J usage is TRBJ2-5; D might be TRBD1 (6 bases). The CDR3 loop spans 13 amino acids. V lost 7 bases and J 5 bases, leaving 17 bases between the germline ends. Germline V gene lookup returns CDR1 SQVTM and CDR2 ANQGSEA. CDR3 protein: CSAKRPQGETQYF. CDR3 DNA: TGCAGCGCCAAAAGGCCCCAGGGGGAGACCCAGTACTTC. Full variable domain (rest looked up from reference TRBV29-1 and TRBJ2-5): SAVISQKPSRDICQRGTSLTIQCQVDSQVTMMFWYRQQPGQSLTLIATANQGSEATYESGFVIDKFPISRPNLTFSTLTVSNMSPEDSSIYLCSAKRPQGETQYFGPGTRLLVL.

This clonotype has a count of ten or more. The chain couples TRBV5-1 to TRBJ1-5; D is undetermined. The CDR3 runs 13 residues. Trimming stripped 0 bases from V and 4 bases from J, with 5 bases between. Germline-derived CDR1 and CDR2 are SGHRS and YFSETQ. CDR3 residues: CASSLETNQPQHF. The CDR3, as DNA: TGCGCCAGCAGCTTGGAGACAAATCAGCCCCAGCATTTT.

In this sample, this clonotype turned up many times. The rearrangement joins TRBV28 to TRBJ2-7; maybe TRBD1 (6 bases). The CDR3 length is 13 residues. V shed 2 bases and J shed 9 bases, with 14 bases lying between them. CDR1 and CDR2 from the germline V gene are MDHEN and SYDVKM. CDR3 sequence (DNA): TGTGCCAGCAGTTTACCGCGGACAGACCCGCAGTACTTC. Its protein is CASSLPRTDPQYF.

The J gene is TRBJ1-2, the V gene TRBV12-3 or TRBV12-4; 7 bases line up with TRBD1. The CDR3 runs 16 residues. V was pared by 2 bases and J by 6 bases, with 12 bases of the junction left unmatched. CDR3 coding DNA: TGTGCCAGCAGTTTAAGAGGGGACAGTAAAGAGGATGGCTACACCTTC. Amino acid sequence: CASSLRGDSKEDGYTF.

There are many counts of this clonotype. The CDR3, as DNA: TGTGCCAGCAGCAAACGGGACTCTCTGGGAGAGACCCAGTACTTC. This encodes CASSKRDSLGETQYF. The V gene is TRBV11-1, the J gene TRBJ2-5, with D possibly being TRBD2 (6 bases). The V end lost 5 bases, the J end lost 4 bases, and 17 bases lay between the germline ends. This CDR3 contains 15 residues. CDR1 and CDR2 (germline): SGHAT, FQDESV (reference sequence).

This clonotype was found many times. The CDR3 here is CASSPRTGSGNTIYF. In DNA, the CDR3 is TGTGCCAGCAGCCCCCGTACAGGGTCTGGAAACACCATATATTTT. The gene calls are TRBV11-2 and TRBJ1-3, with a weak D call TRBD1 (6 bases). CDR3 length: 15 amino acids. Germline V gene data show CDR1 as SGHAT and CDR2 as FQNNGV. Between the trimmed V and J ends, which lost 5 bases and 1 base, there was a span of 12 bases.

V gene TRBV7-3 combines with J gene TRBJ2-3; no firm D call. From germline, CDR1 is SGHTA and CDR2 FQGTGA. Trimming pared 3 bases from V and 4 bases from J, leaving 11 bases between. The CDR3 totals 14 residues. Here the CDR3 reads CASSFRLPPDTQYF. CDR3 in DNA: TGTGCCAGCAGCTTTAGGTTACCGCCAGATACGCAGTATTTT.

This clonotype was seen ten or more times. At one end the junction does not follow the germline gene, possibly because of a read error. This sequence joins TRBV4-1 and TRBJ1-2, with D perhaps matching TRBD1 (6 bases). CDR3 size: 12 residues. Germline loops: CDR1 MGHRA, CDR2 YSYEKL. The CDR3 loop reads CASSQDSYGYTF. CDR3 bases: TGTGCCAGCAGCCAGGACAGCTATGGCTACACCTTC.

This clonotype was recorded at least ten times. V and J are TRBV5-1 and TRBJ2-5; 7 nucleotides agree with TRBD1. Germline assignment: CDR1 SGHRS and CDR2 YFSETQ. The ends lost 4 bases at V and 2 bases at J; junction bases unmatched: 11. The CDR3 has 16 amino acids. In DNA form, the CDR3 reads TGCGCCAGCAGCGTACAGGGGTCTGAGGTTCAAGAGACCCAGTACTTC. Its protein is CASSVQGSEVQETQYF.

This clonotype came up many times. The chain has TRBV10-3 and TRBJ1-2; D possibly corresponds to TRBD1 (6 bases). Between the trimmed V and J ends, which lost 2 bases and 4 bases, there was a span of 11 bases. The germline V gene encodes CDR1 ENHRY and CDR2 SYGVKD. This CDR3 is 14 amino acids long. CDR3 residues: CAISEDRDTYGYTF. In DNA form, the CDR3 reads TGTGCCATCAGTGAGGATCGGGACACCTATGGCTACACCTTC.

Judged by abundance, this clonotype is medium-sized. The J gene is TRBJ2-7, the V gene TRBV12-3 or TRBV12-4; 8 nucleotides agree with TRBD1. The CDR3 covers 13 residues. After removal of 8 bases from V and 6 bases from J, the junction contained 9 bases not matched to a gene. The CDR3 nucleotides are TGTGCCAGCCAGTCGGACAGGGCAGGCGAGCAGTACTTC. Amino acids: CASQSDRAGEQYF.

This clonotype was seen repeatedly, ten times or more. The V and J genes are TRBV6-6 and TRBJ2-5; 8 nucleotides match TRBD2. The trim removed 7 bases at V and 5 bases at J, leaving 12 bases unmatched. Germline-derived CDR1 and CDR2 are MNHNY and SVGAGI (reference sequence). This CDR3 has 15 amino acids. CDR3 region: CASISIGGRWETQYF. The CDR3 DNA sequence: TGTGCCAGCATTTCAATCGGCGGGAGGTGGGAGACCCAGTACTTC.

This chain uses TRBV7-2 with TRBJ2-2; D perhaps matches TRBD1 (5 bases). CDR1 is SGHTA and CDR2 is FQGNSA in the germline V gene. The length of the CDR3 is 15 residues. V gave up 3 bases and J gave up 6 bases, with 14 bases separating them. The CDR3 reads CASSFLSRGAGELFF. The CDR3 DNA follows: TGTGCCAGCAGCTTCCTATCTAGGGGCGCCGGGGAGCTGTTTTTT. Variable domain in full (rest from reference TRBV7-2 and TRBJ2-2): GAGVSQSPSNKVTEKGKDVELRCDPISGHTALYWYRQSLGQGLEFLIYFQGNSAPDKSGLPSDRFSAERTGGSVSTLTIQRTQQEDSAVYLCASSFLSRGAGELFFGEGSRLTVL.

This clonotype was counted only a few times. A read error may produce the germline difference seen at one junction end. The V call is TRBV6-5, the J call TRBJ2-4, with a weak D call TRBD1 (5 bases). In germline, CDR1 is MNHEY, CDR2 SVGAGI. The CDR3 spans 15 residues. DNA for the CDR3: TGTGCCAGCAGTTACTCCACGGACAACCTGAACATTAAGTACTTC. This translates into CASSYSTDNLNIKYF.

V usage is TRBV6-1 and J usage is TRBJ2-6; weak D call: TRBD2 (6 bases). CDR1 MNHNS and CDR2 SASEGT come from the germline V gene. The CDR3 sequence is 14 residues long. V lost 7 bases to trimming and J lost 2 bases, with 9 bases between them. The CDR3 reads CASTSGAGANVLTF. The CDR3, as DNA: TGTGCCAGCACCTCGGGGGCTGGGGCCAACGTCCTGACTTTC.

This clonotype was seen a single time. One junction end does not reproduce the germline sequence, and a read error may be involved. The chain joins TRBV13 to TRBJ1-1, with D uncertain. The CDR3 is 13 amino acids. Germline CDR1 is PRHDT and CDR2 is FYEKMQ (reference sequence). The CDR3 DNA is TGTGTCAGCTCGGCAGGCACGAACACTGAAGCTTTCTTT. Encoded protein: CVSSAGTNTEAFF. Based on the CDR3 plus reference TRBV13 and TRBJ1-1, the full variable domain is AAGVIQSPRHLIKEKRETATLKCYPIPRHDTVYWYQQGPGQDPQFLISFYEKMQSDKGSIPDRFSAQQFSDYHSELNMSSLELGDSALYFCVSSAGTNTEAFFGQGTRLTVV.

This clonotype was counted once. V gene TRBV3-1 combines with J gene TRBJ1-5, with unresolved D. CDR1 LGHDT and CDR2 YNNKEL come from the germline V gene (reference sequence). The CDR3 is 11 residues long. V lost 1 base, J lost 9 bases, and 4 bases lay in between. In DNA, the CDR3 is TGTGCCAGCAGCCAAGGGGGGCCCCAGCATTTT. Translated, it gives CASSQGGPQHF.

This clonotype was seen a handful of times. This CDR3 reads CASSSTAGTGVGYTF. The CDR3 DNA is TGTGCCAGCAGTTCAACAGCCGGGACAGGGGTAGGCTACACCTTC. The chain has TRBV27 and TRBJ1-2; 10 positions match TRBD1. With V trimmed by 4 bases and J by 8 bases, 10 bases remained unmatched. Germline V gene sequence: CDR1 MNHEY, CDR2 SMNVEV (reference sequence). This CDR3 region has 15 residues.

This clonotype was observed at least ten times. This rearrangement joins TRBV4-1 to TRBJ2-7; 9 bases map to TRBD1. V lost 2 bases, J lost 3 bases, and 5 bases stayed unmatched. CDR3 size: 15 residues. Germline CDR1 reads MGHRA; CDR2 reads YSYEKL. In DNA, the CDR3 is TGCGCCAGCAGCCAATCACCGGGACAGGGCTACGAGCAGTACTTC. As protein: CASSQSPGQGYEQYF.

CDR3 protein: CASRLEGTYGYTF. In DNA, the CDR3 is TGTGCCAGCAGACTCGAGGGGACCTATGGCTACACCTTC. The chain employs TRBV27 and TRBJ1-2; D possibly corresponds to TRBD1 (5 bases). The CDR3 sequence is 13 residues long. Germline CDR1 and CDR2: MNHEY and SMNVEV (reference sequence). With 6 bases removed from V and 4 bases from J, the gap between germline ends came to 12 bases.